This T cell receptor beta chain is drawn from a study of low-dose radiotherapy and immunotherapy resistance in tumors. Study-wide context: Cohort 2's total reached 13 Gy over 26 weeks, at 1 Gy per fraction every two weeks. Given every two weeks, intravenous cyclophosphamide 200 mg/m2 preceded radiation and immunotherapy by one day.

This clonotype was counted a few times. First-strand cDNA relied on TRAV- and TRBV-specific primers spanning alpha and beta chains. For amplifying TCRs, the PCR ran for approximately 18 cycles with Phusion, which was used together with a constant-region primer and the adapter on the V primers. TCRdb re-derived calls from the reads in MiXCR, one entry per CDR3 protein. The repertoire holds roughly 19,000 distinct CDR3 sequences, about 74% seen once, with roughly 11% in the top ten. The germline CDR1 and CDR2 sequences are SGHVS and FQNEAQ. The CDR3 totals 16 residues. The V end lost 5 bases, the J end lost 2 bases, and 17 bases lay between the germline ends. As a condition of eligibility, patients had advanced solid tumors lacking tumor-infiltrating lymphocytes.

The chain joins TRBV7-8 to TRBJ2-3, with D possibly being TRBD2 (5 bases). The source is a human donor with advanced metastatic prostate, ovarian, gallbladder or colorectal cancer (not recorded which). This table probably holds off-target reads from a library built for another chain. This CDR3 is CASSGRSVTPTDTQYF. As DNA, the CDR3 is TGTGCCAGCAGCGGGCGTAGCGTGACTCCCACAGATACGCAGTATTTT.